The clone carrying this T cell receptor (beta chain) was seen at least ten times. V lost 2 bases to trimming and J lost 10 bases; unmatched junction nucleotides: 19. The CDR3 spans 19 residues. Germline V gene sequence: CDR1 MNHEY, CDR2 SVGEGT. TCRdb itself ran the RT-PCR reads through MiXCR, one entry per CDR3 protein. The sample includes about 700,000 distinct CDR3 sequences, over 12% of them seen just once. This receptor was identified in a female donor in good health, serving as a healthy control. Material for sequencing was memory CD4+ T cells from blood. The genes are TRBV6-2 or TRBV6-3 and TRBJ1-6; 8 nucleotides agree with TRBD1. This chain's CDR3 is CASSYGWTGSFDDHSPLHF. The CDR3 coding sequence is TGTGCCAGCAGTTACGGGTGGACAGGGTCCTTCGATGATCACTCACCCCTCCACTTT.